This TCR beta chain came from a study of T cell clonotyping in hematopoietic cell transplantation. Turning to the study itself: Cytoreduction preceded collection of pretransplant recipient samples. Findings and caveats of the study: Graft donor and pretransplant recipient Inverse Simpson Index values predicted broader posttransplant TCR diversity.

The germline gives CDR1 LGHNA, CDR2 YSLEER. V lost 1 base and J lost 0; bases outside the gene matches: 11. The CDR3 has 20 residues. Regarding time point: recipient sample about 28 days before transplant, after cytoreduction. Comments on this clone: Its antigen remains unidentified.

Sequencing used immunoSEQ multiplex PCR; TCRdb keeps in-frame clones, though not all of them. The sample gives about 36,000 clones, approximately 95% of which show up once; around 1.6% is in the top ten. The V gene is TRBV4-3, the J gene TRBJ2-6; 8 nucleotides match TRBD1. The sequencing here drew on peripheral blood mononuclear cells, taken before stem cell transplant. This sequence was found in a man aged 40-49 years with chronic myeloid leukemia. Some clones in this sample may be carry-over from other donors' samples. CDR3 in amino acids: CASSQGTLGTGGSGANVLTF. CDR3 coding DNA: TGCGCCAGCAGCCAAGGGACCCTGGGGACAGGCGGCTCTGGGGCCAACGTCCTGACTTTC.